Listed below are T cell receptor beta chains from one sample, sequenced in a study of blood T cell repertoires in COVID-19. The protocol was immunoSEQ multiplex PCR, while the TCRdb copy is restricted to in-frame clones and leaves out a portion. Among roughly 330,000 clones listed, over 70% were seen once. Input material: PBMCs or T cells enriched from blood (not recorded which). The receptors originated from a man younger than 40 who had recovered from COVID-19. Both conserved end residues are part of each CDR3. The D gene is left open where the match is weak. Size is stated for part of the rows, as once, few or many counts, or as a class when the clone is expanded.

clone_size j_call v_call d_call cdr3_nt cdr3_aa
NA TRBJ2-5 TRBV19 NA TGTGCCAGTAGTATACCCGGGGTTCAAGAGACCCAGTACTTC CASSIPGVQETQYF
NA TRBJ1-2 TRBV11-2 NA TGTGCCAGCAGCCTCCCGACTGGTGGCTACACCTTC CASSLPTGGYTF
NA TRBJ1-6 TRBV6-5 NA TGTGCCAGCAGTTACGAGCACAGGGCAGATTCACCCCTCCACTTT CASSYEHRADSPLHF
NA TRBJ1-2 TRBV2 TRBD1 TGTGCCAGCAGTGTAGGGACAGGGTTTGGCTACACCTTC CASSVGTGFGYTF
NA TRBJ2-3 TRBV7-8 TRBD2 TGTGCCAGCAGCTCCCCGGGACTAGCTAGAGATACGCAGTATTTT CASSSPGLARDTQYF
NA TRBJ2-5 TRBV21-1 NA TGTGCCAGCAGCAAAATAGGAGACAGTAGGCAAGAGACCCAGTACTTC CASSKIGDSRQETQYF
NA TRBJ2-5 TRBV29-1 NA TGCAGCGTTGCCAGGTCAGAGACCCAGTACTTC CSVARSETQYF
once TRBJ1-1 TRBV6-1 NA TGTGCCAGCAGTGAATACGGAGAGAACACTGAAGCTTTCTTT CASSEYGENTEAFF
NA TRBJ2-7 TRBV29-1 TRBD1 TGCAGCGTTGCCTCCGGGACAGCCTACGAGCAGTACTTC CSVASGTAYEQYF
once TRBJ2-2 TRBV7-8 TRBD2 TGTGCCCGACCGCCGCATGCTAGCGGGGGGGCTCACCCAACCGGGGAGCTGTTTTTT CARPPHASGGAHPTGELFF
NA TRBJ1-2 TRBV19 TRBD1 TGTGCCAGTAGTCCTGACAGGGTTACCTCCAACTATGGCTACACCTTC CASSPDRVTSNYGYTF
NA TRBJ1-5 TRBV4-2 NA TGTGCCAGCAGCCAAGAAAAAGGGGAGGGCCCAGGGCCCCAGCATTTT CASSQEKGEGPGPQHF